Below are 32 T cell receptor beta chains sequenced from a single sample in a study of shared clonotypes between healthy human individuals. Data came from immunoSEQ multiplex PCR; TCRdb stores just in-frame clones and leaves some out. The data show millions of clones, with 85% to 95% seen just once and approximately 0.13% held by the top ten. Sequencing used naive CD4+ T cells sorted from blood. Subset of the sample: CD45RA+ positively selected. These receptors were collected from a man aged 18 to 30 in good health.

J is TRBJ1-2 and V is TRBV2; weak D call: TRBD1 (5 bases). The CDR3 covers 15 residues. Germline CDR1 is SNHLY and CDR2 is FYNNEI. V was pared by 4 bases and J by 4 bases, with 16 bases between. This CDR3 reads CASSAAGTMGYGYTF. As DNA, the CDR3 is TGTGCCAGCAGTGCAGCAGGGACGATGGGCTATGGCTACACCTTC.

As regards this clone: The same CDR3 arises from other DNA sequences in this sample as well. The genes are TRBV5-1 and TRBJ2-7; tentatively, D is TRBD1 or TRBD2 (5 bases each). The V end was cut by 0 bases, the J end by 1 base, with 8 bases between. The CDR3 loop spans 14 amino acids. Germline V gene data show CDR1 as SGHRS and CDR2 as YFSETQ. CDR3 nucleotide sequence: TGCGCCAGCAGCTTGGTGGGACCGTCCTACGAGCAGTACTTC. Protein: CASSLVGPSYEQYF.

The chain carries TRBV7-9 and TRBJ2-5, with TRBD2 identical over 9 bases. The CDR3 runs 15 residues. CDR1 SEHNR and CDR2 FQNEAQ come from the germline V gene (reference sequence). After removal of 3 bases from V and 5 bases from J, the junction contained 7 bases not matched to a gene. CDR3 nucleotide sequence: TGTGCCAGCAGCTTTGGAGGACTAGCGTGGGAGACCCAGTACTTC. It specifies CASSFGGLAWETQYF.

The J gene is TRBJ1-1, the V gene TRBV14; D perhaps matches TRBD1 (5 bases). The germline V gene has CDR1 SGHDN and CDR2 FVKESK. Between the trimmed V and J ends, which lost 4 bases and 1 base, there was a span of 13 bases. The CDR3 is 15 residues long. Written as DNA, the CDR3 is TGTGCCAGCAGCCGGGGGGGTAAAACGAACACTGAAGCTTTCTTT. Protein product: CASSRGGKTNTEAFF.

The chain employs TRBV5-6 and TRBJ1-6; 12 bases fit TRBD1. This CDR3 has 15 residues. V gave up 3 bases and J gave up 9 bases; unmatched junction bases: 4. Germline CDR1 SGHDT, CDR2 YYEEEE. This chain's CDR3 is CASSWGQGASSPLHF. DNA of the CDR3: TGTGCCAGCAGCTGGGGACAGGGGGCAAGTTCACCCCTCCACTTT.

CDR3 nucleotide sequence: TGTGCCAGCTCACCATATCCGGGACTATACTACGAGCAGTACTTC. Translation: CASSPYPGLYYEQYF. V and J are TRBV18 and TRBJ2-7; 7 positions match TRBD2. This CDR3 is built from 15 residues. The V segment lost 2 bases and the J segment 3 bases; nucleotides outside the gene matches: 7. Germline CDR1 reads KGHSH; CDR2 reads LQKENI. The full variable domain, completed using reference TRBV18 and TRBJ2-7, is NAGVMQNPRHLVRRRGQEARLRCSPMKGHSHVYWYRQLPEEGLKFMVYLQKENIIDESGMPKERFSAEFPKEGPSILRIQQVVRGDSAAYFCASSPYPGLYYEQYFGPGTRLTVT.

The genes are TRBV6-4 and TRBJ2-3; 7 positions match TRBD1. The V gene end was trimmed by 5 bases and the J gene end by 0 bases; junction bases not matched to a gene: 11. Germline CDR1 reads MRHNA; CDR2 reads SNTAGT. The CDR3 consists of 17 residues. The CDR3 DNA follows: TGTGCCAGCAGTCCCGAAAGCGACAGGGCTAGCACAGATACGCAGTATTTT. Protein product: CASSPESDRASTDTQYF.

A single count supports this clone. The chain joins TRBV18 to TRBJ1-2; 7 bases fit TRBD1. Per the germline V gene, CDR1 is KGHSH and CDR2 is LQKENI. CDR3 length: 15 residues. V lost 3 bases and J lost 3; bases outside the gene matches: 7. CDR3 in DNA: TGTGCCAGCTCACCTACAGGGGTCCGCGACTATGGCTACACCTTC. It encodes CASSPTGVRDYGYTF.

The rearrangement joins TRBV6-1 to TRBJ2-7; D gene unclear. This CDR3 is 16 amino acids long. V lost 1 base, J lost 3 bases, and 16 bases lay in between. Germline loops: CDR1 MNHNS, CDR2 SASEGT. CDR3 loop: CASSEGLGMNLYEQYF. The DNA for the CDR3 is TGTGCCAGCAGTGAAGGGCTGGGAATGAACCTCTACGAGCAGTACTTC.

With regard to this clone: Other DNA sequences in the same sample also yield this CDR3. This chain joins TRBV19 and TRBJ1-5, with 9 bases identical to TRBD1. This CDR3 has 13 residues. Germline V gene sequence: CDR1 LNHDA, CDR2 SQIVND (reference sequence). Trimming cost V 6 bases and J 4 bases; bases outside gene matches: 1. The CDR3 nucleotides read TGTGCCAGTAGGGACAGGGGAAATCAGCCCCAGCATTTT. Its protein product is CASRDRGNQPQHF.

Concerning this clone itself: Other DNA sequences in the same sample also yield this CDR3. The CDR3 sequence: CASSRTINEKLFF. The DNA for the CDR3 is TGTGCCAGCAGTAGGACAATTAATGAAAAACTGTTTTTT. The J gene is TRBJ1-4, the V gene TRBV6-5; tentatively, D is TRBD1 (5 bases). This CDR3 contains 13 residues. Germline CDR1 reads MNHEY; CDR2 reads SVGAGI. V was clipped by 5 bases and J by 4 bases, with 8 bases between them.

V and J are TRBV2 and TRBJ1-5; D remains ambiguous. The germline V gene has CDR1 SNHLY and CDR2 FYNNEI. The germline V and J ends were trimmed by 4 bases and 7 bases, with 8 bases remaining between them. CDR3 size: 12 residues. CDR3 protein: CASSGPGQPQHF. The CDR3 DNA sequence: TGTGCCAGCAGTGGTCCCGGGCAGCCCCAGCATTTT.

The rearrangement joins TRBV4-1 to TRBJ1-3; D uncertain. V lost 1 base, J lost 0 bases, and 13 bases lay in between. CDR3 length: 17 residues. Per germline, CDR1 MGHRA and CDR2 YSYEKL. For the CDR3, the DNA is TGCGCCAGCAGCCAAGGGTCAGCGCCAACCTCTGGAAACACCATATATTTT. It yields the protein CASSQGSAPTSGNTIYF.

V and J are TRBV11-2 and TRBJ2-7, with 10 bases matching TRBD2. Germline lookup yields CDR1 SGHAT and CDR2 FQNNGV. V lost 5 bases and J lost 0; bases outside the gene matches: 7. The CDR3 is made up of 16 amino acids. The CDR3: CASSRTTSGFSYEQYF. The CDR3 nucleotides are TGTGCCAGCAGCCGGACGACTAGCGGGTTCTCCTACGAGCAGTACTTC.

The table lists this clone with a few counts. This chain uses TRBV5-3 with TRBJ1-4; D might be TRBD1 (5 bases). TRBV5-3 has ORF status, its function being uncertain. The CDR3 has 10 amino acids. The V gene lost 8 bases and the J gene lost 11 bases, with 10 bases spanning the gap. The CDR3 sequence is CASLGLKLFF. CDR3 nucleotide sequence: TGTGCCAGCTTGGGGCTTAAACTGTTTTTT.

This chain uses TRBV7-9 with TRBJ1-2; TRBD1 is a possible D gene (5 bases). This CDR3 is 13 amino acids long. V dropped 10 bases and J dropped 7 bases, with 19 bases sitting between them. CDR1 and CDR2 from the germline V gene are SEHNR and FQNEAQ (reference sequence). CDR3 nucleotide sequence: TGTGCCAACAGACCTCAGGGACTTGGTGGCTACACCTTC. Protein: CANRPQGLGGYTF.

The rearrangement uses TRBV6-1 and TRBJ1-1; D remains unclear. The CDR3 totals 14 residues. Germline CDR1 reads MNHNS; CDR2 reads SASEGT. Trimming removed 8 bases at V and 6 bases at J, with 19 bases between. CDR3 nucleotide sequence: TGTGCCAGCGCGAGTAGGGAGGCACGCGCTGAAGCTTTCTTT. This codes for CASASREARAEAFF.

The chain links TRBV18 to TRBJ2-3; unclear D gene. The germline V and J ends were trimmed by 0 bases and 5 bases, with 15 bases remaining between them. Germline V lookup: CDR1 KGHSH, CDR2 LQKENI. This CDR3 has 16 residues. DNA of the CDR3: TGTGCCAGCTCACCACCGAACCCAATTAGTGGAGATACGCAGTATTTT. This encodes CASSPPNPISGDTQYF.

As regards this clone: A much larger clonotype is one base distant, so this may be a read error. The rearrangement links TRBV11-2 to TRBJ1-4; no clear D. Germline V lookup: CDR1 SGHAT, CDR2 FQNNGV. The V and J ends lost 5 bases and 7 bases respectively, with 11 bases between them. The CDR3 extends over 13 amino acids. CDR3 in amino acids: CASSPPGSEKLFF. CDR3 DNA sequence: TGTGCCAGCAGCCCCCCGGGGAGTGAAAAACTGTTTTTT.

The V call is TRBV29-1, the J call TRBJ2-7; TRBD1 aligns across 9 bases. The CDR3 loop spans 13 amino acids. V gave up 7 bases and J gave up 3 bases; unmatched junction bases: 7. CDR1 is SQVTM, CDR2 ANQGSEA, per germline. The CDR3 DNA is TGCAGCGCCAGGACAGGGGAGGTCTACGAGCAGTACTTC. It yields the protein CSARTGEVYEQYF.

This clone was picked up one time. The rearrangement joins TRBV28 to TRBJ1-2; possibly TRBD1 for D (6 bases). The CDR3 length is 13 residues. V lost 7 bases and J lost 8, with 17 bases in between. Per the germline V gene, CDR1 is MDHEN and CDR2 is SYDVKM. The CDR3 loop reads CASTIEGVTGYTF. The CDR3 bases are TGTGCCAGCACCATAGAGGGGGTAACGGGCTACACCTTC.

The V and J genes are TRBV9 and TRBJ1-6, with 7 bases identical to TRBD1. The germline CDR1 and CDR2 sequences are SGDLS and YYNGEE. CDR3 size: 13 residues. V was pared by 1 base and J by 10 bases, with 2 bases of the junction left unmatched. The CDR3 nucleotides are TGTGCCAGCAGCGTATGGGACAGCTCACCCCTCCACTTT. This encodes CASSVWDSSPLHF.

The chain joins TRBV20-1 to TRBJ2-7; possibly TRBD2 for D (6 bases). The CDR3 totals 11 residues. Germline V gives CDR1 DFQATT, CDR2 SNEGSKA (reference sequence). V lost 6 bases, J lost 4 bases, and 10 bases lay in between. The chain's CDR3 is CSAGSQYEQYF. CDR3 sequence (DNA): TGCAGTGCCGGGAGTCAATACGAGCAGTACTTC.

This rearrangement joins TRBV23-1 to TRBJ2-2; D is unclear. TRBV23-1 carries the ORF label, with uncertain function. Trimming cost V 0 bases and J 5 bases, with 19 bases left between them. The CDR3 has 18 residues. The DNA for the CDR3 is TGCGCCAGCAGTCAATCGAACTCAACCCCGGAACAGACCGGGGAGCTGTTTTTT. As protein: CASSQSNSTPEQTGELFF.

The genes are TRBV11-3 and TRBJ2-5; 14 positions match TRBD2. Looked up from germline, CDR1 is SGHNT and CDR2 is YENEEA. This CDR3 spans 16 amino acids. V was clipped by 1 base and J by 5 bases; unmatched bases: 3. CDR3 residues: CASSLAGTSGSETQYF. The CDR3 region has the DNA TGTGCCAGCAGCTTAGCCGGGACTAGCGGGAGTGAGACCCAGTACTTC.

V is TRBV18 and J is TRBJ1-2, with 10 bases lining up with TRBD1. Germline V gene lookup returns CDR1 KGHSH and CDR2 LQKENI. J lost 6 bases, V lost 0 bases, and 7 bases had no gene match. The CDR3 spans 16 residues. CDR3 in DNA: TGTGCCAGCTCACCACCGTTTGGGACAGGGGACAATGGCTACACCTTC. It is translated as CASSPPFGTGDNGYTF.

The gene calls are TRBV2 and TRBJ2-7; tentative D call: TRBD1 (6 bases). This CDR3 region has 14 residues. The V and J ends lost 8 bases and 3 bases respectively, with 17 bases between them. CDR1 is SNHLY, CDR2 FYNNEI, per germline. The CDR3 here is CASRQQGFGYEQYF. CDR3 nucleotides: TGTGCCAGCCGTCAACAGGGTTTTGGCTACGAGCAGTACTTC.

The chain links TRBV25-1 to TRBJ1-4; TRBD1 aligns across 10 bases. V shed 6 bases, J shed 2 bases, and the junction held 12 bases outside the gene matches. Germline-derived CDR1 and CDR2 are MGHDK and SYGVNS. This CDR3 comprises 18 residues. This CDR3 reads CASSVPGTGVLTNEKLFF. CDR3 coding DNA: TGTGCCAGCAGCGTCCCCGGGACAGGGGTTTTGACTAATGAAAAACTGTTTTTT.

V usage is TRBV5-4 and J usage is TRBJ2-2; 10 positions agree with TRBD1. This CDR3 is built from 15 residues. Germline V gene sequence: CDR1 SGHNT, CDR2 YYREEE (reference sequence). J was trimmed by 5 bases and V by 5 bases; bases with no gene match: 6. The CDR3 DNA follows: TGTGCCAGCAGTCTGGGACAGGGGTTAACCGGGGAGCTGTTTTTT. The encoded protein is CASSLGQGLTGELFF.

This clone has only a few counts. This rearrangement joins TRBV4-1 to TRBJ1-5; the D is unclear. V was trimmed by 1 base and J by 1 base, leaving 8 bases between them. The CDR3 spans 15 residues. CDR1 is MGHRA and CDR2 is YSYEKL in the germline V gene. CDR3 DNA sequence: TGCGCCAGCAGCCAAGGGCAGCAGAGCAATCAGCCCCAGCATTTT. Translating gives CASSQGQQSNQPQHF.

The chain employs TRBV5-6 and TRBJ1-6; 7 nucleotides match TRBD1. Unmatched junction bases numbered 3, after V lost 1 base and J lost 5 bases. The CDR3 sequence is 15 residues long. The germline V gene encodes CDR1 SGHDT and CDR2 YYEEEE. The CDR3 loop is CASSLRQGNNSPLHF. CDR3 bases: TGTGCCAGCAGCTTGCGACAGGGTAATAATTCACCCCTCCACTTT.

J is TRBJ2-3 and V is TRBV9; TRBD1 matches at 10 bases. V lost 3 bases and J lost 3; bases outside the gene matches: 4. This CDR3 contains 15 residues. CDR1 SGDLS and CDR2 YYNGEE come from the germline V gene. As DNA, the CDR3 is TGTGCCAGCAGCGCGACAGGGGGCACAACAGATACGCAGTATTTT. It yields the protein CASSATGGTTDTQYF. The full variable domain, with the rest looked up from reference TRBV9 and TRBJ2-3, is DSGVTQTPKHLITATGQRVTLRCSPRSGDLSVYWYQQSLDQGLQFLIQYYNGEERAKGNILERFSAQQFPDLHSELNLSSLELGDSALYFCASSATGGTTDTQYFGPGTRLTVL.